This entry concerns a single T cell receptor (beta chain). The antigen is not known. Primers included in the PCR were 60 Vbeta and 13 Jbeta primers. Sequencing used immunoSEQ multiplex PCR; TCRdb keeps in-frame clones, though not all of them. The sample includes tens of thousands of clones, about 80% seen only once; the top ten take 45% to 60%. The CDR3 is 11 residues long. With 4 bases removed from V and 4 bases from J, the gap between germline ends came to 3 bases. Germline V gene data show CDR1 as ENHRY and CDR2 as SYGVKD. The data belong to a study of cytomegalovirus exposure and HLA in healthy donors. Broader study findings: Diagnosis of cytomegalovirus status made by the classifier reportedly showed high specificity and sensitivity.

The sample taken for sequencing was PBMCs. The J gene is TRBJ2-3, the V gene TRBV10-3; no firm D call. This receptor was obtained from a man between 50 and 59 years old in good health and CMV-seropositive. The CDR3, as DNA: TGTGCCATCAGTGCCTCAGATACGCAGTATTTT. It is translated as CAISASDTQYF.